This TCR beta chain was captured in a study of response to subunit inactivated influenza vaccine. Broader study findings: Seasonal influenza vaccination, on each occasion, was suggested by the authors to recruit few new T cells.

This clonotype has more than one count but fewer than ten. Its antigen remains unidentified. The germline V gene has CDR1 MDHEN and CDR2 SYDVKM. V lost 6 bases and J lost 2; bases outside the gene matches: 16. CDR3 length equals 18 residues. TCRdb recomputed calls from the RT-PCR reads with MiXCR, one row per CDR3 protein. The table includes 500,000 to 650,000 distinct CDR3 sequences, 7.6% detected once. Material: PBMCs from blood, obtained around 25 months after vaccination. The chain uses TRBV28 and TRBJ1-3, with 7 bases matching TRBD1. The receptor was derived from a man aged 50-75 years who received an inactivated influenza vaccine. Written as DNA, the CDR3 is TGTGCCAGCAGCTACCCCCGACAGGGAATCCCCACTGGAAACACCATATATTTT. Its protein product is CASSYPRQGIPTGNTIYF.